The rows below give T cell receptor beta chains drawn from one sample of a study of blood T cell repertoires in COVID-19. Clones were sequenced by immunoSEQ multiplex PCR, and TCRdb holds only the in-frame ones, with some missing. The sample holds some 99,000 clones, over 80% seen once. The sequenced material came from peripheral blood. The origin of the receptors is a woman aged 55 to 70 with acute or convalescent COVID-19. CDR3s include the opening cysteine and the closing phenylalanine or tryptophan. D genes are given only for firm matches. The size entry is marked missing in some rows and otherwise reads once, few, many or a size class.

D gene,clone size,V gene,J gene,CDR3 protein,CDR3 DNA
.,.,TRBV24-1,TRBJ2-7,CATSAGIHEQYF,TGTGCCACCAGTGCCGGGATTCACGAGCAGTACTTC
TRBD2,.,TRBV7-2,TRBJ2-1,CASSSTGTNYNEQFF,TGTGCCAGCAGCTCCACCGGGACTAACTACAATGAGCAGTTCTTC
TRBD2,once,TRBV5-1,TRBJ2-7,CASSQGTSDEQYF,TGCGCCAGCAGCCAGGGGACTAGCGACGAGCAGTACTTC
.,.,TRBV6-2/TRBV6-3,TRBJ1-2,CASSLYLQGGYTF,TGTGCCAGCAGTTTGTATCTCCAGGGGGGCTACACCTTC
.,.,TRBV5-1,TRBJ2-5,CASSSDRKGETQYF,TGCGCCAGCAGCTCGGACAGAAAAGGGGAGACCCAGTACTTC
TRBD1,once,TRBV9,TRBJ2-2,CASSVGQGDTGELFF,TGTGCCAGCAGCGTAGGACAGGGGGACACCGGGGAGCTGTTTTTT
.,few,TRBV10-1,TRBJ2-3,CASSEQQGRTDTQYF,TGCGCCAGCAGTGAGCAGCAGGGGCGGACAGATACGCAGTATTTT
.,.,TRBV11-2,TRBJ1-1,CASSPTPQGLNTEAFF,TGTGCCAGCAGCCCAACTCCGCAGGGATTGAACACTGAAGCTTTCTTT
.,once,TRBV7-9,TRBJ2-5,CASSLLLTSRKETQYF,TGTGCCAGCAGCCTCCTCCTCACGTCCAGAAAAGAGACCCAGTACTTC
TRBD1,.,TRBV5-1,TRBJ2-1,CASSLGGDFNEQFF,TGCGCCAGCAGCTTAGGGGGCGACTTCAATGAGCAGTTCTTC
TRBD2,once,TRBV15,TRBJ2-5,CATSRVPSGGQETQYF,TGTGCCACCAGTAGGGTTCCTAGCGGGGGACAAGAGACCCAGTACTTC
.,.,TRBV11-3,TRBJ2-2,CASSLEGTRGELFF,TGTGCCAGCAGCTTAGAGGGAACTAGGGGGGAGCTGTTTTTT
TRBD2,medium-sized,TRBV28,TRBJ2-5,CASRGLAGGGGETQYF,TGTGCCAGCAGGGGACTAGCGGGAGGGGGCGGGGAGACCCAGTACTTC
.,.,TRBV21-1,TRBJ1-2,CASTKNHRSNYGYTF,TGTGCCAGCACCAAAAACCACAGGTCTAACTATGGCTACACCTTC
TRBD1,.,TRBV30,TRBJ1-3,CAWSPRGAGNTIYF,TGTGCCTGGAGTCCCAGGGGGGCTGGAAACACCATATATTTT
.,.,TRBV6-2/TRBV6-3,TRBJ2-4,CASSFGPTLINIQYF,TGTGCCAGCAGTTTTGGGCCGACGCTTATAAACATTCAGTACTTC
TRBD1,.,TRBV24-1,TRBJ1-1,CATSDSGTGAVKGAFF,TGTGCCACCAGTGATTCCGGGACAGGCGCCGTGAAGGGAGCTTTCTTT